These 25 T cell receptor beta chains were sequenced from one sample in a study of CD8 T cells in Susac syndrome. An amount of RNA that ranged from roughly 0.5 to 1 ug was reverse transcribed with random hexamers. TCRdb called the immunoSEQ multiplex PCR reads again in MiXCR, with one record for every CDR3 protein. This sample yields some 300,000 distinct CDR3 sequences, of which around 85% are seen a single time; roughly 0.21% belongs to the top ten. Input material: CD8+ T cells from PBMCs. Source of these receptors: a human donor with multiple sclerosis.

The chain has TRBV27 and TRBJ1-3; the D is unclear. The CDR3 runs to 17 residues. Germline lookup yields CDR1 MNHEY and CDR2 SMNVEV (reference sequence). V lost 4 bases and J lost 0, with 16 bases in between. CDR3 coding DNA: TGTGCCAGCAGTTCGACGCTAGGAGAGGTCTCTGGAAACACCATATATTTT. Translated: CASSSTLGEVSGNTIYF.

J is TRBJ1-1 and V is TRBV5-8, with D possibly TRBD1 on 5 matching bases. The V gene's germline CDR1 is SGHTS and CDR2 YDEGEE. CDR3 length equals 14 residues. Trimming stripped 4 bases from V and 5 bases from J, with 15 bases between. CDR3 residues: CASSPDSVRTEAFF. CDR3 DNA sequence: TGTGCCAGCAGCCCTGACAGCGTCAGGACTGAAGCTTTCTTT.

The V and J genes are TRBV27 and TRBJ2-1; tentatively, D is TRBD2 (6 bases). This CDR3 spans 11 amino acids. The germline V and J ends were trimmed by 5 bases and 15 bases, with 14 bases remaining between them. Per the germline V gene, CDR1 is MNHEY and CDR2 is SMNVEV (reference sequence). As DNA, the CDR3 is TGTGCCAGCAGTCTTTCCGGGGGATCGTTCTTC. It specifies CASSLSGGSFF.

V gene TRBV28 combines with J gene TRBJ2-1; D may be TRBD2 (5 bases). Trimming removed 4 bases at V and 7 bases at J, with 11 bases between. The V gene's germline CDR1 is MDHEN and CDR2 SYDVKM. There are 13 residues in the CDR3. As DNA, the CDR3 is TGTGCCAGCAGTTCTCTAGCCCCAAATGAGCAGTTCTTC. It yields the protein CASSSLAPNEQFF.

This clonotype was detected a few times. An end of the junction differs from the germline gene, which may be a read error. The chain joins TRBV28 to TRBJ1-1; no clear D gene. The CDR3 is made up of 12 amino acids. CDR1 MDHEN and CDR2 SYDVKM come from the germline V gene. Here the CDR3 DNA reads TGTGCCAGTAGTTTGTCTGGCACTGAAGCTTTCTTT. This encodes CASSLSGTEAFF.

This sequence joins TRBV30 and TRBJ2-3; TRBD2 agrees at 8 bases. There are 13 residues in the CDR3. Germline CDR1 is GTSNPN and CDR2 is SVGIG (reference sequence). V trimming: 3 bases; J trimming: 5 bases; junction bases outside the gene matches: 4. CDR3 DNA: TGTGCCTGGAGAAAGCTAGCGGGAGATACGCAGTATTTT. This gives the protein CAWRKLAGDTQYF.

V is TRBV19 and J is TRBJ1-2; a possible D gene is TRBD1 (5 bases). The germline gives CDR1 LNHDA, CDR2 SQIVND (reference sequence). Trimming left V 10 bases short and J 3 bases short, with 15 bases between. The CDR3 sequence is 13 residues long. The CDR3 protein is CATMSGTYYGYTF. The CDR3 bases are TGTGCCACCATGTCCGGGACTTACTATGGCTACACCTTC. The full variable domain, in which reference TRBV19 and TRBJ1-2 provide the parts outside the CDR3, is DGGITQSPKYLFRKEGQNVTLSCEQNLNHDAMYWYRQDPGQGLRLIYYSQIVNDFQKGDIAEGYSVSREKKESFPLTVTSAQKNPTAFYLCATMSGTYYGYTFGSGTRLTVV.

The count of this clonotype is one. The genes are TRBV30 and TRBJ2-3, with 13 bases fitting TRBD2. V shed 2 bases and J 0 bases; nucleotides not matched to a gene: 5. The CDR3 is 17 amino acids. Per germline, CDR1 GTSNPN and CDR2 SVGIG (reference sequence). The CDR3 protein is CAWSTGTSGTSTDTQYF. For the CDR3, the DNA is TGTGCCTGGAGTACCGGGACTAGCGGGACGAGCACAGATACGCAGTATTTT.

V gene TRBV29-1 combines with J gene TRBJ2-7, with TRBD1 identical over 7 bases. V lost 3 bases to trimming and J lost 4 bases; unmatched junction nucleotides: 3. Looked up from germline, CDR1 is SQVTM and CDR2 is ANQGSEA. This CDR3 comprises 12 residues. The CDR3 sequence: CSVDEGAYEQYF. The CDR3 nucleotides read TGCAGCGTTGATGAGGGGGCGTACGAGCAGTACTTC.

The chain joins TRBV28 to TRBJ2-1; possible D gene TRBD2, 6 bases. The CDR3 covers 16 residues. Germline V lookup: CDR1 MDHEN, CDR2 SYDVKM. The germline V and J ends were trimmed by 5 bases and 1 base, with 15 bases remaining between them. CDR3 in amino acids: CASSPLGEESYNEQFF. The CDR3 coding sequence is TGTGCCAGCAGTCCCCTGGGGGAGGAATCCTACAATGAGCAGTTCTTC.

The chain carries TRBV30 and TRBJ2-1; 7 bases line up with TRBD2. Germline loops: CDR1 GTSNPN, CDR2 SVGIG (reference sequence). The CDR3 extends over 15 amino acids. The ends lost 2 bases at V and 0 bases at J; junction bases unmatched: 4. CDR3 sequence reads: CAWSREASSYNEQFF. The CDR3, as DNA: TGTGCCTGGAGTCGGGAGGCGAGCTCCTACAATGAGCAGTTCTTC.

The chain employs TRBV27 and TRBJ2-3, with 10 bases identical to TRBD2. Looked up from germline, CDR1 is MNHEY and CDR2 is SMNVEV (reference sequence). CDR3 length: 16 amino acids. Losses at the gene ends were 1 base for V and 4 bases for J; bases not matched to a gene: 5. In DNA, the CDR3 is TGTGCCAGCAGTTTATATCGAGCGGGAGGGGCAGATACGCAGTATTTT. Encoded protein: CASSLYRAGGADTQYF.

CDR3 loop: CASSVSSAKNTGELFF. The CDR3 nucleotides are TGTGCCAGCAGCGTATCTTCAGCAAAGAACACCGGGGAGCTGTTTTTT. The gene calls are TRBV9 and TRBJ2-2, with D unresolved. Germline V gives CDR1 SGDLS, CDR2 YYNGEE. V lost 1 base to trimming and J lost 1 base, with 11 bases between them. This CDR3 spans 16 amino acids.

V gene TRBV19 combines with J gene TRBJ2-1, with TRBD2 matching over 9 bases. The CDR3 contains 16 residues. V lost 7 bases and J lost 0; bases outside the gene matches: 7. Germline V gene data show CDR1 as LNHDA and CDR2 as SQIVND (reference sequence). The CDR3 spells CASNPTSGVSYNEQFF. The CDR3 bases are TGTGCCAGTAACCCGACTAGCGGAGTCTCCTACAATGAGCAGTTCTTC.

The chain uses TRBV15 and TRBJ2-1, with 13 bases matching TRBD2. The germline V gene has CDR1 LNHNV and CDR2 YYDKDF (reference sequence). This CDR3 has 18 residues. After removal of 3 bases from V and 4 bases from J, the junction contained 9 bases not matched to a gene. CDR3 coding DNA: TGTGCCACCAGCAGGACCGGGACTAGCGGGATGAAGTACAATGAGCAGTTCTTC. Translating it yields CATSRTGTSGMKYNEQFF.

This rearrangement joins TRBV28 to TRBJ2-7, with D possibly being TRBD1 (6 bases). Trimming shortened V by 6 bases and J by 7 bases, and 16 bases separated the two germline ends. The CDR3 has 13 amino acids. Germline loops: CDR1 MDHEN, CDR2 SYDVKM. The CDR3 DNA follows: TGTGCCAGCAGCCCCGGGACAACTAGGGAGCAGTACTTC. Protein sequence: CASSPGTTREQYF.

DNA for the CDR3: TGTGCCAGCAGCTCCACTAGCGGGAGCCACGAGCAGTACTTC. It yields the protein CASSSTSGSHEQYF. The chain combines TRBV7-9 with TRBJ2-7, with 11 bases fitting TRBD2. Unmatched junction bases numbered 4, after V lost 4 bases and J lost 5 bases. The germline V gene encodes CDR1 SEHNR and CDR2 FQNEAQ (reference sequence). This CDR3 spans 14 amino acids.

This sequence joins TRBV13 and TRBJ2-7, with D possibly being TRBD1 (7 bases). This CDR3 spans 14 amino acids. Germline-derived CDR1 and CDR2 are PRHDT and FYEKMQ (reference sequence). The germline V and J ends were trimmed by 5 bases and 3 bases, with 14 bases remaining between them. The CDR3 here is CASSPSGGLYEQYF. The CDR3 bases are TGTGCCAGCAGCCCCTCAGGGGGGCTCTACGAGCAGTACTTC.

J is TRBJ2-7 and V is TRBV27; D uncertain. V dropped 4 bases and J dropped 5 bases, with 18 bases sitting between them. The CDR3 runs to 15 residues. In germline, CDR1 is MNHEY, CDR2 SMNVEV (reference sequence). The CDR3 region has the DNA TGTGCCAGCAGTTCCCCTAGTGGGAAAGGTGACGAGCAGTACTTC. Its translation: CASSSPSGKGDEQYF.

The chain recombines TRBV28 with TRBJ1-4, with 8 bases lining up with TRBD1. V dropped 5 bases and J dropped 3; count of bases not matched to a gene: 14. CDR3 size: 18 residues. Germline values: CDR1 MDHEN, CDR2 SYDVKM. As DNA, the CDR3 is TGTGCCAGCAGTCAACCTATTGGCAGGGGGCTACCTAATGAAAAACTGTTTTTT. Translating it yields CASSQPIGRGLPNEKLFF. The variable domain in full, with the rest retrieved from reference TRBV28 and TRBJ1-4, is DVKVTQSSRYLVKRTGEKVFLECVQDMDHENMFWYRQDPGLGLRLIYFSYDVKMKEKGDIPEGYSVSREKKERFSLILESASTNQTSMYLCASSQPIGRGLPNEKLFFGSGTQLSVL.

The chain combines TRBV27 with TRBJ2-7; D tentatively reads TRBD1 or TRBD2 (6 bases each). Trimming took off 6 bases at V and 4 bases at J, with 16 bases between the two ends. The CDR3 sequence is 14 residues long. Germline lookup yields CDR1 MNHEY and CDR2 SMNVEV (reference sequence). In nucleotides, the CDR3 is TGTGCCAGCAGCCTCCGGGGGCTGCTTTACGAGCAGTACTTC. Its translation is CASSLRGLLYEQYF.

The V gene is TRBV28, the J gene TRBJ1-2; 8 bases align to TRBD1. With 6 bases clipped from V and 4 bases from J, the junction kept 4 bases outside the gene matches. The V gene's germline CDR1 is MDHEN and CDR2 SYDVKM. The length of the CDR3 is 13 residues. CDR3 region: CASSPGTGYGYTF. The DNA for the CDR3 is TGTGCCAGCAGCCCGGGGACAGGCTATGGCTACACCTTC.

CDR3 nucleotides: TGTGCCAGCTCACCAAGACCGGGACAGTGGAGCTACCACCCCTACAATGAGCAGTTCTTC. The encoded protein is CASSPRPGQWSYHPYNEQFF. V and J are TRBV18 and TRBJ2-1, with TRBD1 matching 7 bases. Per the germline V gene, CDR1 is KGHSH and CDR2 is LQKENI. The CDR3 is 20 residues long. J was trimmed by 2 bases and V by 2 bases; bases with no gene match: 18. The whole variable domain, filled in from reference TRBV18 and TRBJ2-1, reads NAGVMQNPRHLVRRRGQEARLRCSPMKGHSHVYWYRQLPEEGLKFMVYLQKENIIDESGMPKERFSAEFPKEGPSILRIQQVVRGDSAAYFCASSPRPGQWSYHPYNEQFFGPGTRLTVL.

This clonotype is a singleton in its sample. The chain carries TRBV30 and TRBJ1-2; no clear D. V gave up 1 base and J gave up 3 bases, with 18 bases separating them. This CDR3 is built from 16 residues. From germline, CDR1 is GTSNPN and CDR2 SVGIG (reference sequence). The CDR3 region is CAWSEDEVPKYYGYTF. The CDR3 nucleotides are TGTGCCTGGAGTGAAGATGAAGTCCCCAAGTACTATGGCTACACCTTC. The complete variable domain, with remaining parts taken from reference TRBV30 and TRBJ1-2, reads SQTIHQWPATLVQPVGSPLSLECTVEGTSNPNLYWYRQAAGRGLQLLFYSVGIGQISSEVPQNLSASRPQDRQFILSSKKLLLSDSGFYLCAWSEDEVPKYYGYTFGSGTRLTVV.

The chain combines TRBV11-2 with TRBJ2-3; D gene unclear. Germline assignment: CDR1 SGHAT and CDR2 FQNNGV. CDR3 size: 12 residues. Trimming took 9 bases from V and 1 from J, leaving 8 bases between them. Here the CDR3 reads CASTPGTDTQYF. The CDR3 bases are TGTGCCAGTACCCCCGGCACAGATACGCAGTATTTT.